This TCR beta chain was profiled in a study of identical twins. Study-wide findings and caveats: Fewer insertions marked abundant cord blood beta clonotypes; young adult naive trended weakly, memory not at all.

TCRdb passed the 5' RACE reads through MiXCR, listing each CDR3 protein once. The table includes around 470,000 distinct CDR3 sequences, 13% to 15% detected once. Remarks on this clonotype: Its specificity is not known.

V lost 6 bases and J 5 bases, leaving 16 bases between the germline ends. Germline V lookup: CDR1 DFQATT, CDR2 SNEGSKA (reference sequence). This CDR3 comprises 13 residues. The sample was also linked to a second study, of yellow fever vaccine responses in identical twins.

The receptor comes from a woman younger than 35 in good health. V is TRBV20-1 and J is TRBJ2-5, with D possibly matching TRBD2 (6 bases). Material for sequencing was CD4+ T cells sorted from blood. CDR3 residues: CSARRGSGETQYF. DNA of the CDR3: TGCAGTGCAAGGAGGGGCTCGGGGGAGACCCAGTACTTC.